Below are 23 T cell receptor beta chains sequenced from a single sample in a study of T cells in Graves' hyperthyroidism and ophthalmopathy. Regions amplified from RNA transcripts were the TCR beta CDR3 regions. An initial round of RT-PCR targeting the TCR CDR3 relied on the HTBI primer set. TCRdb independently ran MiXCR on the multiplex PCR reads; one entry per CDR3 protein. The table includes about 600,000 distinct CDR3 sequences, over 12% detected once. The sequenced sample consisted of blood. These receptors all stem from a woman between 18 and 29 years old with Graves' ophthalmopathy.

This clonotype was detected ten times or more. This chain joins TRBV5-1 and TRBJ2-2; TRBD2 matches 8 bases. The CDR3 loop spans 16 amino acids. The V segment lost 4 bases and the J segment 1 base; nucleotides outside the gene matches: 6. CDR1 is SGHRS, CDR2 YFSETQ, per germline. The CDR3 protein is CASSPSLAGNTGELFF. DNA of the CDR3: TGCGCCAGCAGCCCATCGCTAGCGGGGAACACCGGGGAGCTGTTTTTT.

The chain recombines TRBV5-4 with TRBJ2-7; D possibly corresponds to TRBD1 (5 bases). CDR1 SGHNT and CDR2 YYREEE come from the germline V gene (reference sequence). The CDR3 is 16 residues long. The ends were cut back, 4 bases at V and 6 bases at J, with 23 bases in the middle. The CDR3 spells CASSLFPPGQGGEQYF. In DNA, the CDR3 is TGTGCCAGCAGCCTTTTCCCCCCCGGGCAGGGCGGCGAGCAGTACTTC.

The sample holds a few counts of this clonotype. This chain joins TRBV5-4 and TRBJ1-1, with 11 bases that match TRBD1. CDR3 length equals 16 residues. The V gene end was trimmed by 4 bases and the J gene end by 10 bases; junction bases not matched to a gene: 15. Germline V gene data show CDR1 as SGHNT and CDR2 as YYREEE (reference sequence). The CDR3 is CASSLHPGQGGSGAFF. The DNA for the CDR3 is TGTGCCAGCAGCCTTCACCCGGGACAGGGGGGTTCTGGAGCTTTCTTT.

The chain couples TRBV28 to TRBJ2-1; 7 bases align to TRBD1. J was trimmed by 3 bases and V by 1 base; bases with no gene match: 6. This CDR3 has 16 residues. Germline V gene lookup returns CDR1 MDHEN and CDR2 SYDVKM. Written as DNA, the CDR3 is TGTGCCAGCAGTTTATCCGGGACAGAGCACTACAATGAGCAGTTCTTC. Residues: CASSLSGTEHYNEQFF.

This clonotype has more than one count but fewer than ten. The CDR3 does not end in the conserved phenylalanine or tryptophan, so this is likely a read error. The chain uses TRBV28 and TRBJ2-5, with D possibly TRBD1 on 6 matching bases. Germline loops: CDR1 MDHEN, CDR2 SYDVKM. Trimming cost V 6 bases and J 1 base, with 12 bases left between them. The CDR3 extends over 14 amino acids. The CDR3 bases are TGTGCCAGCAGCGACTTGGACAGCCAAGAGACCCAGTACGTC. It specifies CASSDLDSQETQYV.

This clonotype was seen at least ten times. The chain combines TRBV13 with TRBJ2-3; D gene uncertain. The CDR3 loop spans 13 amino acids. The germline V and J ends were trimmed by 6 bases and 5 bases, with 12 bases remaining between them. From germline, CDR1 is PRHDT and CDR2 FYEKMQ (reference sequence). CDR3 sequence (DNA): TGTGCCAGCAGACTAAATAGAAAAGATACGCAGTATTTT. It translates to CASRLNRKDTQYF.

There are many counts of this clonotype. Here the CDR3 DNA reads TGTGCCAGCAGTTTAGGACAGCCACTTAGCTCCTACAATGAGCAGTTCTTC. Protein sequence: CASSLGQPLSSYNEQFF. V usage is TRBV12-3 or TRBV12-4 and J usage is TRBJ2-1; a weak D match, TRBD1 (5 bases). V was trimmed by 1 base and J by 0 bases, leaving 13 bases between them. This CDR3 spans 17 amino acids.

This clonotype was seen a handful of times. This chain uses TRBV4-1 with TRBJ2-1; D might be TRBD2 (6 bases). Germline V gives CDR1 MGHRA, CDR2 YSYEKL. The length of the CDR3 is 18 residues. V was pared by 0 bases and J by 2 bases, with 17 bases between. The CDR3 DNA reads TGCGCCAGCAGCCAAGATAGTGGTTCGGGGGAAACCTACAATGAGCAGTTCTTC. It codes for CASSQDSGSGETYNEQFF.

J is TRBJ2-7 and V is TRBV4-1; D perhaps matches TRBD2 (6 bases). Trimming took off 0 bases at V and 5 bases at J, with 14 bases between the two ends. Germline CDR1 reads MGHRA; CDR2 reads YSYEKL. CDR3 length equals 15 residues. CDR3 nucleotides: TGCGCCAGCAGCCAAGAAGCTGGGACGGGGGACGAGCAGTACTTC. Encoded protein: CASSQEAGTGDEQYF.

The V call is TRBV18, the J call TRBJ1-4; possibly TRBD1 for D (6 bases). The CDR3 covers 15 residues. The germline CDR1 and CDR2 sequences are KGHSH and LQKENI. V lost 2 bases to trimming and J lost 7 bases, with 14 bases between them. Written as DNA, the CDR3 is TGTGCCAGCTCACCAAATAAGGACAGCTCTGAAAAACTGTTTTTT. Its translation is CASSPNKDSSEKLFF.

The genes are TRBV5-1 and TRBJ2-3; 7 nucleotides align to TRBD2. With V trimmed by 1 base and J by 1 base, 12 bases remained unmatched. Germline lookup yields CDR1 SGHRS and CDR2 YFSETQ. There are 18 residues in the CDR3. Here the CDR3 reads CASSLSLGGRGGTDTQYF. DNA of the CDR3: TGCGCCAGCAGCTTGTCTCTGGGCGGGAGAGGGGGCACAGATACGCAGTATTTT.

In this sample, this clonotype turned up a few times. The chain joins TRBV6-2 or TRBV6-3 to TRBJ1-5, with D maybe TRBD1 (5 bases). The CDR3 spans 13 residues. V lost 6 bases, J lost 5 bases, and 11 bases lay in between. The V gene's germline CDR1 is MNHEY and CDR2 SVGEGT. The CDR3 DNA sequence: TGTGCCAGCAGGCGGGGGTGGGATCAGCCCCAGCATTTT. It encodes CASRRGWDQPQHF.

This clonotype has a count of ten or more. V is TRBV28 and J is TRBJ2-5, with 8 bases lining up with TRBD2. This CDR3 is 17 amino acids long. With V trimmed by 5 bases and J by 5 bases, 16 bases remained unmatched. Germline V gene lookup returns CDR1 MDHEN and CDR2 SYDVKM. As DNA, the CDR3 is TGTGCCAGCAGTCCCGCCCAATCCGGGAGGGCCATGGAGACCCAGTACTTC. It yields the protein CASSPAQSGRAMETQYF.

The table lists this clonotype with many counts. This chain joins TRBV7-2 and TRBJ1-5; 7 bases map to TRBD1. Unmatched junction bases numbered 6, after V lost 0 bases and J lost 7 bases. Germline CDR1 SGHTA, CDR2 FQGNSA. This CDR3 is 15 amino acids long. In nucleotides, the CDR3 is TGTGCCAGCAGCTTAGCGTCGCGGACAGGACAGCCCCAGCATTTT. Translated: CASSLASRTGQPQHF.

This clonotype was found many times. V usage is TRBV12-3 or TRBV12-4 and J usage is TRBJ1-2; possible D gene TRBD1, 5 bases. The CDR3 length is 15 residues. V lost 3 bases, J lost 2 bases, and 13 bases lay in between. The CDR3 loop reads CASSFSMTVNYGYTF. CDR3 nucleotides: TGTGCCAGCAGTTTCTCCATGACAGTAAACTATGGCTACACCTTC.

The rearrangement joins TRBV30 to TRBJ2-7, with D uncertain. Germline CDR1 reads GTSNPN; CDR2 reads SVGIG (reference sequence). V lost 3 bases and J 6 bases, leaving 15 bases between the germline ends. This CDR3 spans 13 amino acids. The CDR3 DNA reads TGTGCCTGGAGACCGACCGGAGCAGGCGAGCAGTACTTC. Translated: CAWRPTGAGEQYF.

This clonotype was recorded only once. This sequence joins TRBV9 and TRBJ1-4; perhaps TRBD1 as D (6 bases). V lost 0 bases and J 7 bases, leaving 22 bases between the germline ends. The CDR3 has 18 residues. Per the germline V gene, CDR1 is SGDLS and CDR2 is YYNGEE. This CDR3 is CASSVVGASHVSGEKLFF. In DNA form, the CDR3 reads TGTGCCAGCAGCGTAGTGGGGGCCTCGCACGTTTCGGGTGAAAAACTGTTTTTT.

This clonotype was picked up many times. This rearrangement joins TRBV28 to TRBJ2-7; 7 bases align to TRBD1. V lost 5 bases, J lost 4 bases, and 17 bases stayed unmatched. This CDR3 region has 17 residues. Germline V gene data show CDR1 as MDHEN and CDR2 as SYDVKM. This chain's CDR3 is CASSLTGFKVGPYEQYF. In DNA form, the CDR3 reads TGTGCCAGCAGTCTGACAGGGTTTAAGGTTGGGCCTTACGAGCAGTACTTC.

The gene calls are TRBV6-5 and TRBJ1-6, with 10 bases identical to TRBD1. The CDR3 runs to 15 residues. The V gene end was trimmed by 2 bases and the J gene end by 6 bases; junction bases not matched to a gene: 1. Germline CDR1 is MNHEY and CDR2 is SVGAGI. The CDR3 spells CASSYRDRGNSPLHF. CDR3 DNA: TGTGCCAGCAGTTACAGGGACAGGGGTAATTCACCCCTCCACTTT.

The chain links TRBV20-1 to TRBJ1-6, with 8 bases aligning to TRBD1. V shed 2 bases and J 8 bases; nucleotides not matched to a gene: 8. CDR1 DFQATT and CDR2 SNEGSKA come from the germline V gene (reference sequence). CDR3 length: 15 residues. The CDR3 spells CSARYRGLAYSPLHF. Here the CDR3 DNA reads TGCAGTGCTAGATACAGGGGGTTAGCGTATTCACCCCTCCACTTT.

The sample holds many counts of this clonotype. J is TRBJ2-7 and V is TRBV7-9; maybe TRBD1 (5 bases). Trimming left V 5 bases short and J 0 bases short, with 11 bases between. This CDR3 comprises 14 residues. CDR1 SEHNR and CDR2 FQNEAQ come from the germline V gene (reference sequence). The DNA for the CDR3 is TGTGCCAGCAGCCTCAGGGCTACCTCCTACGAGCAGTACTTC. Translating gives CASSLRATSYEQYF.

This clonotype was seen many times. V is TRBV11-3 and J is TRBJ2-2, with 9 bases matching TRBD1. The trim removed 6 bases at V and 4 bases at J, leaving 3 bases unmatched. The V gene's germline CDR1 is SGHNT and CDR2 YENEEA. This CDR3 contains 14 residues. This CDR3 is CASRDRGGTGELFF. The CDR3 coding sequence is TGTGCCAGCAGGGACAGGGGAGGCACCGGGGAGCTGTTTTTT.

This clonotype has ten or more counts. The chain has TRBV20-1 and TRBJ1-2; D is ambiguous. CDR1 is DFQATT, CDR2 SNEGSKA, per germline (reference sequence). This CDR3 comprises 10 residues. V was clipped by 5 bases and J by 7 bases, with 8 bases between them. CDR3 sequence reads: CSASKGGYTF. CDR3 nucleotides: TGCAGTGCTTCAAAGGGTGGCTACACCTTC.